These 5 T cell receptor beta chains were all obtained from the same sample, sequenced in a study of blood T cell repertoires in COVID-19. Produced via immunoSEQ multiplex PCR; TCRdb's table is partial and in-frame only. The repertoire holds roughly 260,000 clones, with about nine tenths as singletons. The sequenced sample consisted of peripheral blood. The receptors were sampled from a man in his fifties or sixties who had recovered from COVID-19.

The rearrangement links TRBV7-6 to TRBJ2-5, with TRBD2 matching 14 bases. The CDR3 sequence is 17 residues long. V lost 5 bases and J lost 2; bases outside the gene matches: 7. Looked up from germline, CDR1 is SGHVS and CDR2 is FNYEAQ. The CDR3 spells CASSQGLAGAKQETQYF. CDR3 coding DNA: TGTGCCAGCAGCCAGGGACTAGCGGGGGCCAAACAAGAGACCCAGTACTTC.

The V and J genes are TRBV7-9 and TRBJ2-2, with 7 bases identical to TRBD1. Germline assignment: CDR1 SEHNR and CDR2 FQNEAQ (reference sequence). The CDR3 consists of 15 residues. The V segment lost 1 base and the J segment 4 bases; nucleotides outside the gene matches: 3. CDR3 sequence reads: CASSLGQGSTGELFF. For the CDR3, the DNA is TGTGCCAGCAGCTTAGGACAGGGAAGCACCGGGGAGCTGTTTTTT.

The rearrangement links TRBV3-1 (or the pseudogene TRBV3-2) to TRBJ2-2, with a possible D match to TRBD2 (7 bases). Trimming took 4 bases from V and 6 from J, leaving 12 bases between them. The CDR3 has 14 amino acids. Per germline, CDR1 LGHDT and CDR2 YNNKEL (reference sequence). The CDR3 DNA is TGTGCCAGCAGCCGGGGGGGCCTCGCCGGGGAGCTGTTTTTT. Protein product: CASSRGGLAGELFF.

The chain is built from TRBV7-9 and TRBJ1-6, with D perhaps matching TRBD1 (5 bases). The V end lost 4 bases, the J end lost 5 bases, and 9 bases lay between the germline ends. Germline V gene sequence: CDR1 SEHNR, CDR2 FQNEAQ (reference sequence). This CDR3 has 14 amino acids. The CDR3 region is CASSWGGDNSPLHF. The CDR3, as DNA: TGTGCCAGCAGCTGGGGAGGGGATAATTCACCCCTCCACTTT.

V is TRBV7-9 and J is TRBJ1-1; TRBD1 might be the D (5 bases). The V end lost 3 bases, the J end lost 2 bases, and 13 bases lay between the germline ends. CDR3 size: 15 residues. From germline, CDR1 is SEHNR and CDR2 FQNEAQ (reference sequence). CDR3 region: CASSFQGGPNTEAFF. DNA for the CDR3: TGTGCCAGCAGCTTCCAGGGAGGGCCAAACACTGAAGCTTTCTTT.